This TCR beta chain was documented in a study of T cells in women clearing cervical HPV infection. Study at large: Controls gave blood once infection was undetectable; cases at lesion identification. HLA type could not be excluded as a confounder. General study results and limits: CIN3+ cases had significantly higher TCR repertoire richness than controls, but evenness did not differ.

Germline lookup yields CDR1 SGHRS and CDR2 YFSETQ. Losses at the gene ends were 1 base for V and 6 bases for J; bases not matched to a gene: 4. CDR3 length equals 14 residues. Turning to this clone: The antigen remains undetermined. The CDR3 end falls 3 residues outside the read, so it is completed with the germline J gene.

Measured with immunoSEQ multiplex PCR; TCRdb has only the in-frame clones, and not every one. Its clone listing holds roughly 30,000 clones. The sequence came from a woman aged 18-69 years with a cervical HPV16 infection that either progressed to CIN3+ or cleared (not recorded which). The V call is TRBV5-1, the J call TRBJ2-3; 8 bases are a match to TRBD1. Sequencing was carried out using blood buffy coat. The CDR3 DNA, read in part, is TGCGCCAGCAGCTTGCAGGGACAGGCCGATACG. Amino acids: CASSLQGQADT. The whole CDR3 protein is CASSLQGQADTQYF.